A selection of T cell receptor beta chains follows, all from one sample in a study of identical twins. A single record per CDR3 protein comes from TCRdb applying MiXCR to the 5' RACE reads. The table lists just over 450,000 distinct CDR3 sequences, more than 13% of them singletons, with over 0.5% in the top ten. The same data also contributed to another study, on yellow fever vaccine responses in identical twins.

Material for sequencing was CD4+ T cells sorted from blood. Source of these receptors: a woman younger than 35 in good health. The CDR3 runs from the conserved cysteine through the conserved F or W. Fields, in order: clone size, D gene, J gene, V gene, CDR3 protein, CDR3 DNA. The D gene is left open where the match is weak. Clone size appears in some rows only: once, few, many, or a class for an expanded clone.

clone size: few; D gene: .; J gene: TRBJ2-6; V gene: TRBV18; CDR3 protein: CASSPRPPEISGANVLTF; CDR3 DNA: TGTGCCAGCTCACCACGACCCCCCGAAATCTCTGGGGCCAACGTCCTGACTTTC
clone size: few; D gene: TRBD2; J gene: TRBJ2-3; V gene: TRBV5-5; CDR3 protein: CASRGLAGTHFGTDTQYF; CDR3 DNA: TGTGCCAGCAGAGGACTAGCGGGAACACATTTCGGCACAGATACGCAGTATTTT
clone size: many; D gene: .; J gene: TRBJ2-7; V gene: TRBV12-3/TRBV12-4; CDR3 protein: CASKMDSFSYEQYF; CDR3 DNA: TGTGCCAGCAAAATGGACAGTTTCTCCTACGAGCAGTACTTC
clone size: few; D gene: .; J gene: TRBJ2-3; V gene: TRBV4-2; CDR3 protein: CASSRGEEYTDTQYF; CDR3 DNA: TGTGCCAGCAGCCGGGGGGAAGAGTACACAGATACGCAGTATTTT
clone size: many; D gene: .; J gene: TRBJ2-2; V gene: TRBV7-9; CDR3 protein: CASSLAGVITGELFF; CDR3 DNA: TGTGCCAGCAGCTTAGCGGGGGTTATCACCGGGGAGCTGTTTTTT
clone size: once; D gene: .; J gene: TRBJ2-5; V gene: TRBV14; CDR3 protein: CASSQIGRRETQYF; CDR3 DNA: TGTGCCAGCAGCCAAATAGGTCGGCGGGAGACCCAGTACTTC
clone size: few; D gene: .; J gene: TRBJ2-1; V gene: TRBV3-1; CDR3 protein: CASSQGGGAYNEQFF; CDR3 DNA: TGTGCCAGCAGCCAAGGTGGTGGGGCCTACAATGAGCAGTTCTTC
clone size: .; D gene: .; J gene: TRBJ1-1; V gene: TRBV10-3; CDR3 protein: CAISELSGPNTEAFF; CDR3 DNA: TGTGCCATCAGTGAGTTATCGGGTCCGAACACTGAAGCTTTCTTT
clone size: few; D gene: TRBD1; J gene: TRBJ2-2; V gene: TRBV5-6; CDR3 protein: CASSLRTGALTGELFF; CDR3 DNA: TGTGCCAGCAGCTTACGGACAGGGGCCCTAACCGGGGAGCTGTTTTTT
clone size: few; D gene: .; J gene: TRBJ2-7; V gene: TRBV6-2/TRBV6-3; CDR3 protein: CASTPRTYTYEQYF; CDR3 DNA: TGTGCCAGCACCCCGAGGACGTACACCTACGAGCAGTACTTC
clone size: few; D gene: .; J gene: TRBJ2-6; V gene: TRBV20-1; CDR3 protein: CSARAGANVLTF; CDR3 DNA: TGCAGTGCTAGAGCGGGGGCCAACGTCCTGACTTTC
clone size: .; D gene: TRBD2; J gene: TRBJ2-4; V gene: TRBV20-1; CDR3 protein: CSAGGAGSNIQYF; CDR3 DNA: TGCAGTGCCGGGGGGGCAGGGAGCAACATTCAGTACTTC
clone size: .; D gene: .; J gene: TRBJ2-5; V gene: TRBV24-1; CDR3 protein: CATSEARNRGETQYF; CDR3 DNA: TGTGCCACCAGTGAAGCCAGGAACCGGGGGGAGACCCAGTACTTC
clone size: .; D gene: .; J gene: TRBJ1-2; V gene: TRBV2; CDR3 protein: CASSETWQVVGYTF; CDR3 DNA: TGTGCCAGCAGTGAAACTTGGCAGGTTGTAGGCTACACCTTC
clone size: few; D gene: .; J gene: TRBJ2-7; V gene: TRBV7-8; CDR3 protein: CASSLSTRDSYEQYF; CDR3 DNA: TGTGCCAGCAGCTTATCCACCCGGGACTCCTACGAGCAGTACTTC
clone size: few; D gene: .; J gene: TRBJ2-3; V gene: TRBV7-3; CDR3 protein: CASSLSGHTQYF; CDR3 DNA: TGTGCCAGCAGCTTATCGGGTCATACGCAGTATTTT
clone size: .; D gene: .; J gene: TRBJ2-2; V gene: TRBV20-1; CDR3 protein: CSARQGSKTGELFF; CDR3 DNA: TGCAGTGCTAGACAGGGATCTAAGACCGGGGAGCTGTTTTTT
clone size: few; D gene: TRBD2; J gene: TRBJ2-5; V gene: TRBV12-3/TRBV12-4; CDR3 protein: CASTRTGGEWETQYF; CDR3 DNA: TGTGCCAGCACCCGAACGGGAGGGGAGTGGGAGACCCAGTACTTC
clone size: few; D gene: TRBD2; J gene: TRBJ2-1; V gene: TRBV18; CDR3 protein: CASSPFSGNEQFF; CDR3 DNA: TGTGCCAGCTCACCGTTTAGCGGGAATGAGCAGTTCTTC
clone size: .; D gene: .; J gene: TRBJ2-7; V gene: TRBV7-2; CDR3 protein: CASSSTSFVYEQYF; CDR3 DNA: TGTGCCAGCAGCTCGACTAGTTTCGTCTACGAGCAGTACTTC
clone size: .; D gene: .; J gene: TRBJ2-1; V gene: TRBV6-1; CDR3 protein: CASSPGRVTLREQFF; CDR3 DNA: TGTGCCAGCAGCCCCGGTAGAGTTACCCTTCGTGAGCAGTTCTTC
clone size: few; D gene: TRBD2; J gene: TRBJ2-2; V gene: TRBV11-1; CDR3 protein: CASSRTATSGGTRVTGELFF; CDR3 DNA: TGTGCCAGCAGCCGGACCGCGACTAGCGGGGGGACCCGAGTCACCGGGGAGCTGTTTTTT
clone size: .; D gene: .; J gene: TRBJ2-7; V gene: TRBV10-2; CDR3 protein: CASIGQTSVDEQYF; CDR3 DNA: TGCGCCAGCATTGGGCAGACTAGTGTCGACGAGCAGTACTTC
clone size: many; D gene: .; J gene: TRBJ1-1; V gene: TRBV3-1; CDR3 protein: CASSASGQNTEAFF; CDR3 DNA: TGTGCCAGCAGTGCCTCGGGGCAGAACACTGAAGCTTTCTTT
clone size: many; D gene: .; J gene: TRBJ2-7; V gene: TRBV3-1; CDR3 protein: CASSPRGSYEQYF; CDR3 DNA: TGTGCCAGCAGCCCTAGGGGTTCCTACGAGCAGTACTTC
clone size: .; D gene: .; J gene: TRBJ2-1; V gene: TRBV29-1; CDR3 protein: CSVSQAATYNEQFF; CDR3 DNA: TGCAGCGTTTCCCAGGCAGCTACCTACAATGAGCAGTTCTTC
clone size: many; D gene: .; J gene: TRBJ2-1; V gene: TRBV18; CDR3 protein: CASSPRRGAHNEQFF; CDR3 DNA: TGTGCCAGCTCACCGCGGAGGGGAGCCCACAATGAGCAGTTCTTC
clone size: .; D gene: .; J gene: TRBJ2-3; V gene: TRBV6-1; CDR3 protein: CASRGLSQGDTQYF; CDR3 DNA: TGTGCCAGCAGGGGACTCTCTCAAGGGGATACGCAGTATTTT
clone size: .; D gene: .; J gene: TRBJ1-1; V gene: TRBV5-1; CDR3 protein: CASSFSGLEAFF; CDR3 DNA: TGCGCCAGCAGCTTCAGCGGACTTGAAGCTTTCTTT
clone size: few; D gene: .; J gene: TRBJ2-3; V gene: TRBV6-2/TRBV6-3; CDR3 protein: CASSYGLQSTDTQYF; CDR3 DNA: TGTGCCAGCAGTTACGGCCTCCAGAGCACAGATACGCAGTATTTT
clone size: .; D gene: TRBD1; J gene: TRBJ2-1; V gene: TRBV28; CDR3 protein: CAILAGTGVNEQFF; CDR3 DNA: TGTGCCATCCTAGCCGGGACAGGGGTCAATGAGCAGTTCTTC
clone size: .; D gene: TRBD1; J gene: TRBJ2-5; V gene: TRBV18; CDR3 protein: CASSPRDRGLETQYF; CDR3 DNA: TGTGCCAGCTCACCACGCGACAGGGGGTTGGAGACCCAGTACTTC
clone size: few; D gene: TRBD2; J gene: TRBJ2-5; V gene: TRBV5-1; CDR3 protein: CASSLPEGTSAQETQYF; CDR3 DNA: TGCGCCAGCAGCTTGCCTGAAGGAACTAGCGCCCAAGAGACCCAGTACTTC
clone size: few; D gene: .; J gene: TRBJ2-5; V gene: TRBV24-1; CDR3 protein: CATSDLQTGTLQETQYF; CDR3 DNA: TGTGCCACCAGTGATTTGCAAACCGGGACCCTTCAAGAGACCCAGTACTTC
clone size: many; D gene: .; J gene: TRBJ2-4; V gene: TRBV18; CDR3 protein: CASSPSLAKNIQYF; CDR3 DNA: TGTGCCAGCTCACCAAGTCTAGCCAAAAACATTCAGTACTTC
clone size: .; D gene: .; J gene: TRBJ2-1; V gene: TRBV6-5; CDR3 protein: CASSSKRRDEQFF; CDR3 DNA: TGTGCCAGCAGTTCGAAGAGGAGGGATGAGCAGTTCTTC
clone size: .; D gene: .; J gene: TRBJ1-5; V gene: TRBV20-1; CDR3 protein: CSAIPQGVGNQPQHF; CDR3 DNA: TGCAGTGCTATACCGCAGGGAGTAGGTAATCAGCCCCAGCATTTT
clone size: .; D gene: .; J gene: TRBJ2-6; V gene: TRBV21-1; CDR3 protein: CASSSFGYLSGANVLTF; CDR3 DNA: TGTGCCAGCAGCTCATTTGGCTATCTCTCTGGGGCCAACGTCCTGACTTTC
clone size: .; D gene: .; J gene: TRBJ1-5; V gene: TRBV5-1; CDR3 protein: CASSLDASNQPQHF; CDR3 DNA: TGCGCCAGCAGCTTGGACGCCAGCAATCAGCCCCAGCATTTT
clone size: few; D gene: .; J gene: TRBJ1-4; V gene: TRBV18; CDR3 protein: CASSENIETNEKLFF; CDR3 DNA: TGTGCCAGCTCTGAAAACATCGAGACGAATGAAAAACTGTTTTTT
clone size: few; D gene: TRBD1; J gene: TRBJ2-2; V gene: TRBV29-1; CDR3 protein: CSVSGTGGNGELFF; CDR3 DNA: TGCAGCGTCTCCGGGACAGGGGGTAACGGGGAGCTGTTTTTT
clone size: few; D gene: .; J gene: TRBJ2-5; V gene: TRBV29-1; CDR3 protein: CSGGQETQYF; CDR3 DNA: TGCAGTGGGGGGCAAGAGACCCAGTACTTC
clone size: many; D gene: .; J gene: TRBJ1-5; V gene: TRBV2; CDR3 protein: CASSENGGARQPQHF; CDR3 DNA: TGTGCCAGCAGTGAAAATGGGGGGGCGCGTCAGCCCCAGCATTTT
clone size: few; D gene: TRBD2; J gene: TRBJ2-1; V gene: TRBV12-3/TRBV12-4; CDR3 protein: CASSFPGLANNEQFF; CDR3 DNA: TGTGCCAGCAGTTTTCCGGGACTAGCGAACAATGAGCAGTTCTTC
clone size: .; D gene: .; J gene: TRBJ2-1; V gene: TRBV4-3; CDR3 protein: CASSQGLGTGQFF; CDR3 DNA: TGCGCCAGCAGCCAAGGATTGGGGACGGGGCAGTTCTTC
clone size: .; D gene: TRBD2; J gene: TRBJ2-5; V gene: TRBV28; CDR3 protein: CASSHGGVQETQYF; CDR3 DNA: TGCGCCAGCAGCCACGGGGGGGTACAAGAGACCCAGTACTTC
clone size: .; D gene: .; J gene: TRBJ2-4; V gene: TRBV4-3; CDR3 protein: CASSQEPTGASESRNIQYF; CDR3 DNA: TGCGCCAGCAGCCAAGAACCGACGGGGGCTAGCGAGAGCAGAAACATTCAGTACTTC
clone size: many; D gene: .; J gene: TRBJ2-1; V gene: TRBV12-3/TRBV12-4; CDR3 protein: CASSSLGEQFF; CDR3 DNA: TGTGCCAGCAGTTCCCTGGGGGAGCAGTTCTTC
clone size: many; D gene: TRBD2; J gene: TRBJ2-3; V gene: TRBV7-2; CDR3 protein: CASSLGLAVSTDTQYF; CDR3 DNA: TGTGCCAGCAGCTTAGGGCTAGCGGTTAGCACAGATACGCAGTATTTT
clone size: .; D gene: TRBD1; J gene: TRBJ2-7; V gene: TRBV9; CDR3 protein: CASSVDRDRSFYEQYF; CDR3 DNA: TGTGCCAGCAGCGTGGATCGGGACAGGTCCTTCTACGAGCAGTACTTC
clone size: many; D gene: TRBD1; J gene: TRBJ1-6; V gene: TRBV12-3/TRBV12-4; CDR3 protein: CASSWTGQGPSALHF; CDR3 DNA: TGTGCCAGCAGTTGGACAGGACAGGGTCCTTCGGCCCTCCACTTT